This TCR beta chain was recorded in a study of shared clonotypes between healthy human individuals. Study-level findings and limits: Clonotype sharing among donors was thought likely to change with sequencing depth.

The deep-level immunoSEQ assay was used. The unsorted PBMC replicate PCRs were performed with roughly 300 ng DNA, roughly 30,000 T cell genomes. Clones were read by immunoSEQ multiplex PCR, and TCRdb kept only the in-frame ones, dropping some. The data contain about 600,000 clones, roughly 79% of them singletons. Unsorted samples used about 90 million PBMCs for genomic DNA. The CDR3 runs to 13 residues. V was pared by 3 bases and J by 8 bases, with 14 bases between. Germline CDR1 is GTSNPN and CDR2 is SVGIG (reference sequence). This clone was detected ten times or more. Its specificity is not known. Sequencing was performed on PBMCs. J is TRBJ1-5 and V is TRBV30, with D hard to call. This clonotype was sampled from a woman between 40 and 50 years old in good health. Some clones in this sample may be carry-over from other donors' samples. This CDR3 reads CAWSSKGGEPQHF. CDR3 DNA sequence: TGTGCCTGGAGCTCTAAGGGCGGGGAGCCCCAGCATTTT. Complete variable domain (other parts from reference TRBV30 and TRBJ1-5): SQTIHQWPATLVQPVGSPLSLECTVEGTSNPNLYWYRQAAGRGLQLLFYSVGIGQISSEVPQNLSASRPQDRQFILSSKKLLLSDSGFYLCAWSSKGGEPQHFGDGTRLSIL.